These 10 T cell receptor beta chains were all obtained from the same sample, sequenced in a study of T cells in Graves' hyperthyroidism and ophthalmopathy. Amplification targeted TCR beta CDR3 regions from RNA transcripts. The HTBI primer set served for first-round RT-PCR of the TCR CDR3. MiXCR was run by TCRdb on the multiplex PCR reads, yielding one entry per CDR3 protein. The sample records 250,000 or so distinct CDR3 sequences, roughly 15% being singletons. Sequenced sample: blood. The source of these receptors is a woman aged 45-65 years with Graves' hyperthyroidism that later progressed to Graves' ophthalmopathy.

This clonotype was seen repeatedly, ten times or more. The chain combines TRBV2 with TRBJ2-2; D not resolved. The germline CDR1 and CDR2 sequences are SNHLY and FYNNEI. Trimming removed 10 bases from V and 2 bases from J, with 17 bases in between. The CDR3 totals 15 residues. As DNA, the CDR3 is TGTGCCATCCCCAAAAACAGCGTAAACACCGGGGAGCTGTTTTTT. This sequence encodes CAIPKNSVNTGELFF. Looking up the rest from reference TRBV2 and TRBJ2-2 gives the full variable domain: EPEVTQTPSHQVTQMGQEVILRCVPISNHLYFYWYRQILGQKVEFLVSFYNNEISEKSEIFDDQFSVERPDGSNFTLKIRSTKLEDSAMYFCAIPKNSVNTGELFFGEGSRLTVL.

Concerning this clonotype: A much larger clone lies one base from this, so it may be a read error. The V call is TRBV6-1, the J call TRBJ1-2; D call uncertain. Per the germline V gene, CDR1 is MNHNS and CDR2 is SASEGT. V shed 2 bases and J shed 3 bases, with 10 bases lying between them. This CDR3 has 14 amino acids. CDR3 coding DNA: TGTGCCAGCAGTGAAAGGATTAGTGACTATGGCTACACCTTC. As protein: CASSERISDYGYTF.

In this sample, this clonotype turned up many times. The V gene is TRBV5-1, the J gene TRBJ2-2; the D gene is possibly TRBD1 (5 bases). Germline V CDR1 and CDR2: SGHRS, YFSETQ. The V end was cut by 1 base, the J end by 1 base, with 5 bases between. This CDR3 has 14 amino acids. DNA for the CDR3: TGCGCCAGCAGCTTGACAGGGAACACCGGGGAGCTGTTTTTT. It codes for CASSLTGNTGELFF.

This clonotype came up many times. The rearrangement links TRBV18 to TRBJ1-4, with a possible D match to TRBD1 (6 bases). V dropped 7 bases and J dropped 0 bases, with 9 bases sitting between them. This CDR3 is 14 amino acids long. CDR1 and CDR2 (germline): KGHSH, LQKENI. The CDR3 DNA sequence: TGTGCCAGCTGCAGACAGGCAACTAATGAAAAACTGTTTTTT. Translation gives CASCRQATNEKLFF.

This clonotype has a count of ten or more. This chain uses TRBV2 with TRBJ1-2; D possibly corresponds to TRBD1 (6 bases). With 8 bases removed from V and 9 bases from J, the gap between germline ends came to 22 bases. This CDR3 contains 14 residues. In germline, CDR1 is SNHLY, CDR2 FYNNEI. The CDR3 sequence is CASGVPGHRHSYTF. The DNA of the CDR3 is TGTGCCAGCGGAGTCCCGGGACACCGCCATAGCTACACCTTC.

The table lists this clonotype with many counts. The CDR3 DNA follows: TGTGCCAGCAGTTTAGGAGGGGGGAACTATGGCTACACCTTC. Translation: CASSLGGGNYGYTF. V is TRBV28 and J is TRBJ1-2, with D possibly matching TRBD1 (6 bases). The germline V gene encodes CDR1 MDHEN and CDR2 SYDVKM. The V gene lost 2 bases and the J gene lost 2 bases, with 9 bases spanning the gap. The CDR3 runs to 14 residues.

In its sample, this clonotype was seen many times. This chain joins TRBV10-3 and TRBJ2-3, with no clear D. Germline CDR1 ENHRY, CDR2 SYGVKD. The CDR3 covers 11 residues. V was trimmed by 10 bases and J by 4 bases, leaving 9 bases between them. CDR3: CATIGADTQYF. CDR3 coding DNA: TGTGCCACCATCGGCGCAGATACGCAGTATTTT.

In its sample, this clonotype was seen many times. CDR3 sequence reads: CATSRDSSGRAENEQFF. CDR3 nucleotide sequence: TGTGCCACCAGCAGAGACTCTAGCGGGAGGGCCGAGAATGAGCAGTTCTTC. This rearrangement joins TRBV15 to TRBJ2-1, with 12 bases lining up with TRBD2. V lost 0 bases, J lost 7 bases, and 7 bases stayed unmatched. In germline, CDR1 is LNHNV, CDR2 YYDKDF (reference sequence). The CDR3 runs 17 residues.

This clonotype has at least ten counts. The chain has TRBV6-1 and TRBJ1-6; tentative D call: TRBD1 (5 bases). The V and J ends lost 6 bases and 0 bases respectively, with 9 bases between them. CDR3 length equals 15 residues. CDR1 and CDR2 (germline): MNHNS, SASEGT. The CDR3 DNA reads as TGTGCCAGCAGGCTAGACAGCTCCTATAATTCACCCCTCCACTTT. The encoded protein is CASRLDSSYNSPLHF.

There are many counts of this clonotype. The chain is built from TRBV11-2 and TRBJ1-3, with D perhaps TRBD1 (6 bases). The V gene lost 5 bases and the J gene lost 0 bases, with 8 bases spanning the gap. There are 14 residues in the CDR3. Germline V gives CDR1 SGHAT, CDR2 FQNNGV. The CDR3 region has the DNA TGTGCCAGCAGCCGGGACATCTCTGGAAACACCATATATTTT. Protein product: CASSRDISGNTIYF.